The 11 T cell receptor beta chains listed next were all sequenced from one sample in a study of Graves' ophthalmopathy and Graves' hyperthyroidism. RNA transcripts yielded amplified TCR beta CDR3 regions. HTBI-primed first-round RT-PCR preceded second-round multiplex PCR. TCRdb passed the multiplex PCR reads through MiXCR, listing each CDR3 protein once. The sample has roughly 400,000 distinct CDR3 sequences; 17% are singletons. Sequencing was performed on peripheral blood. Source of these receptors: an adult woman with stable Graves' hyperthyroidism.

This clonotype was seen ten or more times. V gene TRBV12-3 or TRBV12-4 combines with J gene TRBJ2-7; possible D gene TRBD2, 7 bases. The V end was cut by 9 bases, the J end by 5 bases, with 20 bases between. The CDR3 loop spans 14 amino acids. CDR3 coding DNA: TGTGCCAGTACAACACGGCGGGGGCTGGACGAGCAGTACTTC. This encodes CASTTRRGLDEQYF.

Many counts were recorded for this clonotype. The V gene is TRBV25-1, the J gene TRBJ2-7; no firm D call. The CDR3 runs to 16 residues. Germline values: CDR1 MGHDK, CDR2 SYGVNS. Trimming took 5 bases from V and 1 from J, leaving 18 bases between them. The CDR3 DNA reads TGTGCCAGCAGTCCTTTTGGGGTATCGGGTTCCTACGAGCAGTACTTC. Protein sequence: CASSPFGVSGSYEQYF.

This clonotype appeared many times. V usage is TRBV6-4 and J usage is TRBJ1-1, with a tentative D call TRBD1 (5 bases). The CDR3 extends over 17 amino acids. V was cut by 8 bases and J by 1 base, with 23 bases left in between. Germline CDR1 and CDR2: MRHNA and SNTAGT. In DNA, the CDR3 is TGTGCCAGCGGGACCGGGGGGATCTTATCAAGGAACACTGAAGCTTTCTTT. Translating gives CASGTGGILSRNTEAFF.

This clonotype was recorded at least ten times. The V gene is TRBV12-3 or TRBV12-4, the J gene TRBJ2-7, with TRBD1 matching over 7 bases. V was clipped by 3 bases and J by 4 bases; unmatched bases: 12. The CDR3 runs to 16 residues. CDR3: CASSFGHSRGSYEQYF. CDR3 nucleotide sequence: TGTGCCAGCAGTTTCGGTCACTCCAGGGGGTCGTACGAGCAGTACTTC.

This clonotype has a count of ten or more. The rearrangement links TRBV15 to TRBJ1-5; possible D gene TRBD1, 6 bases. V dropped 3 bases and J dropped 4 bases, with 10 bases sitting between them. This CDR3 is built from 14 residues. Looked up from germline, CDR1 is LNHNV and CDR2 is YYDKDF (reference sequence). CDR3: CATSRGQRNQPQHF. The CDR3, as DNA: TGTGCCACCAGCAGGGGACAAAGGAATCAGCCCCAGCATTTT.

This clonotype was found many times. This rearrangement joins TRBV6-5 to TRBJ2-7, with D unresolved. CDR1 is MNHEY, CDR2 SVGAGI, per germline. Trimming shortened V by 0 bases and J by 4 bases, and 19 bases separated the two germline ends. This CDR3 is built from 17 residues. CDR3 sequence: CASSYSMDGKGSYEQYF. The CDR3 coding sequence is TGTGCCAGCAGTTACTCAATGGATGGGAAAGGGTCTTACGAGCAGTACTTC.

The table lists this clonotype with many counts. The V call is TRBV7-3, the J call TRBJ2-5, with 7 bases aligning to TRBD2. The germline V gene has CDR1 SGHTA and CDR2 FQGTGA. V trimming: 0 bases; J trimming: 2 bases; junction bases outside the gene matches: 6. The CDR3 is made up of 16 amino acids. CDR3 sequence (DNA): TGTGCCAGCAGCTTAACCGGGACTACATCACAAGAGACCCAGTACTTC. This codes for CASSLTGTTSQETQYF.

The V and J genes are TRBV7-9 and TRBJ1-1; D is uncertain. Germline lookup yields CDR1 SEHNR and CDR2 FQNEAQ (reference sequence). The CDR3 has 13 residues. The V gene lost 4 bases and the J gene lost 4 bases, with 10 bases spanning the gap. The CDR3 loop reads CASSSVVSTEAFF. The CDR3 DNA reads TGTGCCAGCAGCTCCGTAGTGAGCACTGAAGCTTTCTTT.

Many counts were recorded for this clonotype. The chain combines TRBV6-1 with TRBJ1-5; TRBD1 matches 8 bases. CDR1 and CDR2 from the germline V gene are MNHNS and SASEGT. The length of the CDR3 is 13 residues. The V and J ends lost 6 bases and 2 bases, in that order; junction bases with no gene match: 0. The CDR3 DNA reads as TGTGCCAGCAGACAGGGGGGCAATCAGCCCCAGCATTTT. This sequence encodes CASRQGGNQPQHF.

Many counts were recorded for this clonotype. This chain uses TRBV12-3 or TRBV12-4 with TRBJ2-7; 8 nucleotides align to TRBD2. The CDR3 consists of 16 residues. V shed 3 bases and J 3 bases; nucleotides not matched to a gene: 10. This CDR3 reads CASSFRREDFNYEQYF. The CDR3 DNA reads TGTGCCAGCAGTTTCAGGCGGGAGGATTTTAACTACGAGCAGTACTTC.

This clonotype came up many times. V gene TRBV25-1 combines with J gene TRBJ2-7; 7 positions agree with TRBD2. This CDR3 comprises 13 residues. The junction had 8 bases not matched to a gene; V was cut back by 6 bases and J by 6 bases. Germline V CDR1 and CDR2: MGHDK, SYGVNS. The CDR3 DNA reads TGTGCCAGCAGGCCCGTGGGGGGGAGCGAGCAGTACTTC. This encodes CASRPVGGSEQYF.